Listed below are T cell receptor beta chains from one sample, sequenced in a study of glioma-infiltrating T cells after dendritic cell vaccination. Data came from immunoSEQ multiplex PCR; TCRdb stores just in-frame clones and leaves some out. The sample holds over 80,000 clones, around nine tenths seen once. The source was blood, collected before dendritic cell vaccination. These receptors all come from a human donor with glioblastoma. CDR3s include the opening cysteine and the closing phenylalanine or tryptophan. A D gene is named only where the DNA matches it firmly. Not all rows give a size; the values are once, few, many and, for expanded clones, a class.

V gene	J gene	clone size	D gene	CDR3 protein	CDR3 DNA
TRBV6-1	TRBJ1-2	NA	NA	CATRFDVRALFDYTF	TGTGCCACCCGCTTTGATGTCAGGGCCCTTTTTGACTACACCTTC
TRBV5-1	TRBJ2-3	few	NA	CASTLGSGIPDTQYF	TGCGCCAGCACCCTTGGCTCCGGGATCCCAGATACGCAGTATTTT
TRBV19	TRBJ2-1	NA	TRBD2	CASGGTSGNNEQFF	TGTGCCAGTGGCGGGACTAGCGGCAACAATGAGCAGTTCTTC
TRBV5-4	TRBJ2-3	NA	NA	CASSSPDSFDTQYF	TGTGCCAGCAGCTCACCGGACAGTTTTGATACGCAGTATTTT
TRBV5-4	TRBJ2-1	NA	NA	CASSLTQGNEQFF	TGTGCCAGCAGCTTGACTCAGGGGAATGAGCAGTTCTTC
TRBV15	TRBJ1-4	NA	NA	CATSVLTATNEKLFF	TGTGCCACCAGCGTCTTGACAGCAACTAATGAAAAACTGTTTTTT
TRBV5-6	TRBJ2-5	NA	NA	CASRDWNFETQYF	TGTGCCAGCCGGGATTGGAACTTTGAGACCCAGTACTTC
TRBV30	TRBJ1-6	NA	TRBD1	CAWSADRGRVSPLHF	TGTGCCTGGAGTGCAGACAGGGGGCGAGTATCACCCCTCCACTTT
TRBV5-8	TRBJ2-5	NA	TRBD2	CASSLGRTSGIAETQYF	TGTGCCAGCAGCTTGGGGAGGACTAGCGGGATCGCAGAGACCCAGTACTTC
TRBV28	TRBJ1-2	NA	NA	CASSSGGWATPGYGYTF	TGTGCCAGCAGTTCCGGGGGGTGGGCGACACCGGGGTATGGCTACACCTTC
TRBV4-1	TRBJ1-1	NA	NA	CASSQGVGMNTEAFF	TGCGCCAGCAGCCAAGGAGTCGGGATGAACACTGAAGCTTTCTTT
TRBV2	TRBJ1-5	NA	NA	CASSTGTPSLSSYQPQHF	TGTGCCAGCAGCACCGGGACACCTTCATTATCATCCTATCAGCCCCAGCATTTT
TRBV11-3	TRBJ2-3	NA	NA	CASSWRGTDTQYF	TGTGCCAGCAGCTGGAGGGGCACAGATACGCAGTATTTT
TRBV2	TRBJ1-3	NA	TRBD1	CASGLQGSTGNTIYF	TGTGCCAGCGGTTTACAGGGGAGTACTGGAAACACCATATATTTT
TRBV5-1	TRBJ2-7	NA	TRBD2	CASSRGGGYSNRAYEQYF	TGCGCCAGCAGCCGGGGCGGGGGGTATTCAAATAGGGCGTACGAGCAGTACTTC
TRBV7-8	TRBJ1-4	NA	NA	CASSLYFEKLFF	TGTGCCAGCAGCTTATATTTCGAAAAACTGTTTTTT
TRBV21-1	TRBJ2-2	NA	NA	CASSKEGQGYTGELFF	TGTGCCAGCAGCAAAGAGGGACAGGGGTACACCGGGGAGCTGTTTTTT
TRBV7-9	TRBJ1-2	NA	NA	CASSLSITGNGYTF	TGTGCCAGCAGCCTCTCGATAACAGGGAATGGCTACACCTTC
TRBV18	TRBJ1-5	NA	TRBD1	CASSIGQGTPQHF	TGTGCCAGCTCAATTGGACAGGGGACCCCCCAGCATTTT
TRBV7-9	TRBJ1-2	NA	NA	CASSLVSGPRTNYGYTF	TGTGCCAGCAGCTTAGTATCAGGGCCACGGACTAACTATGGCTACACCTTC
TRBV11-3	TRBJ1-2	NA	NA	CASSLAANYGYTF	TGTGCCAGCAGCTTAGCAGCTAACTATGGCTACACCTTC
TRBV11-3	TRBJ2-1	NA	TRBD2	CASSPGTSGRGEQFF	TGTGCCAGCAGCCCCGGGACTAGCGGGAGAGGTGAGCAGTTCTTC
TRBV7-7	TRBJ2-7	few	TRBD1	CASSSDRGGEQYF	TGTGCTAGCAGCTCGGACAGGGGGGGGGAGCAGTACTTC
TRBV11-2	TRBJ2-1	NA	TRBD2	CASSRIRGVYNEQFF	TGTGCCAGCAGCCGGATTCGGGGGGTCTACAATGAGCAGTTCTTC
TRBV11-2	TRBJ2-5	NA	TRBD2	CASSLERVAGSKTQYF	TGTGCCAGCAGCTTAGAGAGGGTAGCGGGTTCCAAGACCCAGTACTTC
TRBV9	TRBJ1-5	NA	NA	CASSVDGAGGHQPQHF	TGTGCCAGCAGCGTAGATGGGGCCGGGGGTCACCAGCCCCAGCATTTT
TRBV12-5	TRBJ2-1	once	TRBD2	CASGLTLAGEQFF	TGTGCTAGTGGTTTGACACTAGCGGGGGAGCAGTTCTTC
TRBV19	TRBJ1-4	NA	NA	CASSSQGIDEKLFF	TGTGCCAGTAGTTCACAGGGTATTGACGAAAAACTGTTTTTT
TRBV6-1	TRBJ1-5	NA	NA	CASLDRYSNQPQHF	TGTGCCAGCCTAGACAGATATAGCAATCAGCCCCAGCATTTT
TRBV2	TRBJ2-3	NA	NA	CASSSGVTDTQYF	TGTGCCAGCAGTTCAGGGGTCACAGATACGCAGTATTTT
TRBV5-6	TRBJ1-5	NA	NA	CASSLGVGDTNQPQHF	TGTGCCAGCAGCTTGGGGGTAGGGGACACAAATCAGCCCCAGCATTTT
TRBV30	TRBJ2-5	NA	NA	CAWSPSSSAPQETQYF	TGTGCCTGGAGTCCCTCCTCTAGCGCGCCCCAAGAGACCCAGTACTTC
TRBV2	TRBJ2-1	once	TRBD2	CASSPTSGSYSEQFF	TGTGCCAGCAGTCCAACTAGCGGGAGTTATTCTGAGCAGTTCTTC
TRBV9	TRBJ2-7	NA	NA	CASSVGQTFSYEQYF	TGTGCCAGCAGCGTTGGACAGACCTTCTCCTACGAGCAGTACTTC
TRBV6-1	TRBJ1-2	few	TRBD1	CASSTGGVYGYTF	TGTGCCAGCAGTACAGGGGGCGTCTATGGCTACACCTTC
TRBV5-6	TRBJ1-2	NA	TRBD1	CASSRFTGTGGGGYTF	TGTGCCAGCAGCAGATTTACCGGGACAGGGGGCGGAGGCTACACCTTC
TRBV4-2	TRBJ2-5	NA	NA	CASSQDGGRETQYF	TGTGCCAGCAGCCAAGATGGAGGGAGAGAGACCCAGTACTTC
TRBV5-1	TRBJ2-3	NA	TRBD1	CASGQGSTDTQYF	TGCGCCAGCGGACAGGGTAGCACAGATACGCAGTATTTT
TRBV9	TRBJ2-5	once	TRBD2	CASSLLAGRQETQYF	TGTGCCAGCAGCCTCTTAGCGGGACGTCAGGAGACCCAGTACTTC
TRBV25-1	TRBJ1-1	NA	TRBD1	CASSGLTGLIGAFF	TGTGCCAGCAGTGGGTTGACAGGGTTAATCGGAGCTTTCTTT
TRBV6-4	TRBJ2-1	few	TRBD2	CASAGGPSDEQFF	TGTGCCAGCGCGGGGGGGCCATCCGATGAGCAGTTCTTC
TRBV5-1	TRBJ1-1	NA	NA	CASSLVQQAYTEAFF	TGCGCCAGCAGCTTGGTACAGCAAGCCTACACTGAAGCTTTCTTT
TRBV19	TRBJ2-3	NA	NA	CASSILAWTTDTQYF	TGTGCCAGTAGTATACTAGCGTGGACCACAGATACGCAGTATTTT
TRBV2	TRBJ1-5	NA	NA	CASSVGGMSRQPQHF	TGTGCCAGCAGTGTTGGGGGGATGAGCAGGCAGCCCCAGCATTTT
TRBV18	TRBJ2-1	NA	NA	CASSSPTGGSYNEQFF	TGTGCCAGCTCATCGCCGACAGGTGGCTCCTACAATGAGCAGTTCTTC